This T cell receptor beta chain derives from a study of CD8 T cells in ankylosing spondylitis. CDR3 length: 16 amino acids. The germline V gene has CDR1 SGHRS and CDR2 YFSETQ. Unmatched junction bases numbered 13, after V lost 2 bases and J lost 10 bases. Each CDR3 protein is one row after TCRdb ran MiXCR on the 5' RACE reads. The table records more than 650,000 distinct CDR3 sequences, about 12% of them present only once. Study outcomes and limitations: In ankylosing spondylitis blood, a motif of seven to nine highly homologous TCR beta variants appeared characteristic. Reports of some motif variants in reactive arthritis synovial fluid and blood predate this one. CD8+ disease-linked clones were present at relatively low frequencies in blood.

This clonotype was observed at least ten times. Its antigen is still unknown. The chain links TRBV5-1 to TRBJ2-1, with 9 bases identical to TRBD1. This sequence was found in a male donor with ankylosing spondylitis. The sequencing sample was made of blood, either unsorted or a sorted T cell fraction (not recorded which). The CDR3 sequence: CASSLLHGTGIGEQFF. In DNA, the CDR3 is TGCGCCAGCAGCTTACTACACGGGACAGGGATCGGCGAGCAGTTCTTC.